This TCR beta chain was retrieved from a study of CD8+CD57+ T cells in acquired aplastic anemia. Study-level points and caveats: Both total CD4+ and CD8+ pools in patients were more diverse than CD8+CD57+ cells.

TCR beta VDJ and CDR3 profiling used genomic DNA as template. TCRdb re-called the reads with MiXCR, one entry per CDR3 protein. The data contain about 20,000 distinct CDR3 sequences, approximately 37% of them seen just once; the ten biggest clones take up about 89%. This CDR3 spans 14 amino acids. Germline V gene lookup returns CDR1 SGHRS and CDR2 YFSETQ. V dropped 6 bases and J dropped 5; count of bases not matched to a gene: 9. Sequenced patients had shown CD8+CD57+ cell expansion by flow cytometry. Untreated patients provided the blood samples, with no therapy given before sampling. Notes on this clonotype: Its antigen is as yet unknown.

What was sequenced was CD8+CD57+ T cells sorted from PBMCs. Subset indicated: bead-enriched CD8+CD57+ effector memory T cells from SAA patients. The TCR was taken from a human donor with aplastic anemia. The V and J genes are TRBV5-1 and TRBJ2-5, with TRBD1 matching over 8 bases. CDR3 coding DNA: TGCGCCAGCAACTCCGGGACAGGTGGGGAGACCCAGTACTTC. This encodes CASNSGTGGETQYF.